The 27 T cell receptor beta chains listed next were all sequenced from one sample in a study of cytomegalovirus exposure and HLA in healthy donors. Primers: 60 Vbeta forward and 13 Jbeta reverse. The method was immunoSEQ multiplex PCR; TCRdb's version includes in-frame clones alone and lacks a portion of them. The sample lists 150,000 to 200,000 clones, 65% to 80% seen once, with about 1.9% in the top ten. Sequenced material: PBMCs. The source is a female donor in good health and CMV-seronegative.

Only one count was recorded for this clone. The chain carries TRBV29-1 and TRBJ1-2, with 11 bases aligning to TRBD1. Germline CDR1 is SQVTM and CDR2 is ANQGSEA. CDR3 length equals 14 residues. Trimming removed 5 bases from V and 8 bases from J; junction bases left unmatched: 10. For the CDR3, the DNA is TGCAGCGTTAGATGGGACAGGGGGTTGGACGGCTACACCTTC. It encodes CSVRWDRGLDGYTF.

The chain recombines TRBV30 with TRBJ1-5; D might be TRBD1 (5 bases). This CDR3 contains 13 residues. V lost 1 base to trimming and J lost 5 bases, with 9 bases between them. CDR1 and CDR2 from the germline V gene are GTSNPN and SVGIG (reference sequence). The CDR3 here is CAWSGGGDQPQHF. CDR3 nucleotide sequence: TGTGCCTGGAGTGGTGGGGGGGATCAGCCCCAGCATTTT.

V usage is TRBV5-1 and J usage is TRBJ1-2; D gene unclear. CDR3 length: 17 residues. CDR1 and CDR2 from the germline V gene are SGHRS and YFSETQ. V dropped 0 bases and J dropped 8 bases, with 23 bases sitting between them. Here the CDR3 reads CASSLGSGGSLSRGYTF. The CDR3 DNA sequence: TGCGCCAGCAGCTTGGGGAGCGGAGGCAGCCTATCGAGGGGCTACACCTTC.

The CDR3 is CASSHRVLNTEAFF. The CDR3 bases are TGTGCCAGCAGCCACAGGGTTTTGAACACTGAAGCTTTCTTT. The chain joins TRBV6-6 to TRBJ1-1, with D possibly being TRBD1 (6 bases). The CDR3 covers 14 residues. Trimming pared 6 bases from V and 0 bases from J, leaving 11 bases between. The germline gives CDR1 MNHNY, CDR2 SVGAGI (reference sequence).

The sample holds a few counts of this clone. The chain employs TRBV21-1 and TRBJ1-1; the table's TRBD1 call for D was not verified on the DNA. TRBV21-1 is a pseudogene. This CDR3 spans 15 amino acids. The CDR3, as DNA: TGTGCCAGCAGCAAATGGGGGGACAGGAACACTGAAGCTTTCTTT. Amino acids: CASSKWGDRNTEAFF.

This clone has only a few counts. This chain uses TRBV9 with TRBJ2-2; 14 nucleotides line up with TRBD2. Germline CDR1 is SGDLS and CDR2 is YYNGEE. The CDR3 totals 18 residues. V lost 2 bases to trimming and J lost 6 bases; unmatched junction nucleotides: 9. The CDR3 DNA reads TGTGCCAGCAGCGTGACTCCCTCGGGACTAGCGGGAGCCGGGGAGCTGTTTTTT. This encodes CASSVTPSGLAGAGELFF.

This chain uses TRBV5-1 with TRBJ2-3; 14 bases match TRBD2. V lost 0 bases and J lost 4; bases outside the gene matches: 7. This CDR3 has 18 amino acids. The germline gives CDR1 SGHRS, CDR2 YFSETQ. The chain's CDR3 is CASSLEGTSGGEADTQYF. CDR3 DNA sequence: TGCGCCAGCAGCTTGGAAGGGACTAGCGGGGGAGAGGCAGATACGCAGTATTTT.

The J gene is TRBJ1-6, the V gene TRBV19; D is perhaps TRBD1 (6 bases). The CDR3 extends over 15 amino acids. Trimming shortened V by 3 bases and J by 7 bases, and 13 bases separated the two germline ends. Germline loops: CDR1 LNHDA, CDR2 SQIVND (reference sequence). This CDR3 is CASSIGRTVNSPLHF. DNA for the CDR3: TGTGCCAGTAGTATTGGTAGGACAGTAAATTCACCCCTCCACTTT.

The chain combines TRBV10-1 with TRBJ1-4, with TRBD1 identical over 12 bases. Germline V gene sequence: CDR1 WNHNN, CDR2 SYGVQD (reference sequence). The ends lost 2 bases at V and 5 bases at J; junction bases unmatched: 0. CDR3 length equals 15 residues. The CDR3 is CASSEGTGGNEKLFF. The CDR3 nucleotides are TGCGCCAGCAGTGAGGGGACAGGGGGCAATGAAAAACTGTTTTTT.

In this sample, this clone turned up a few times. This chain connects TRBV6-1 to TRBJ2-7; the match to TRBD1 covers 9 bases. Trimming at V came to 8 bases and at J to 5 bases, leaving 7 bases not matched to a gene. The CDR3 spans 13 residues. The germline V gene encodes CDR1 MNHNS and CDR2 SASEGT. CDR3 nucleotide sequence: TGTGCCAGCCAAGGGGACAGGGCTAACGAGCAGTACTTC. Amino acid sequence: CASQGDRANEQYF.

V is TRBV6-1 and J is TRBJ1-2; no definite D call. Per the germline V gene, CDR1 is MNHNS and CDR2 is SASEGT. V lost 5 bases and J lost 8, with 18 bases in between. The CDR3 consists of 14 residues. CDR3 sequence reads: CASSPLREREGYTF. The DNA for the CDR3 is TGTGCCAGCAGTCCCCTAAGGGAGCGGGAAGGCTACACCTTC.

This rearrangement joins TRBV4-1 to TRBJ2-3; 11 nucleotides agree with TRBD2. CDR1 and CDR2 from the germline V gene are MGHRA and YSYEKL. The V and J ends lost 1 base and 0 bases, in that order; junction bases with no gene match: 3. The CDR3 has 17 residues. CDR3 residues: CASSQASGGPSTDTQYF. CDR3 bases: TGCGCCAGCAGCCAAGCTAGCGGGGGGCCTAGCACAGATACGCAGTATTTT.

This rearrangement joins TRBV9 to TRBJ2-1; 7 bases align to TRBD2. Germline V gives CDR1 SGDLS, CDR2 YYNGEE. The CDR3 runs 16 residues. The trim removed 4 bases at V and 0 bases at J, leaving 7 bases unmatched. The CDR3 nucleotides read TGTGCCAGCAGCCTACGGGGCGGGAGCTCCTACAATGAGCAGTTCTTC. Translating gives CASSLRGGSSYNEQFF.

The genes are TRBV7-2 and TRBJ2-6; TRBD2 matches at 10 bases. This CDR3 is built from 18 residues. V lost 1 base, J lost 1 base, and 4 bases stayed unmatched. The germline V gene has CDR1 SGHTA and CDR2 FQGNSA. The chain's CDR3 is CASSLGSSGSSGANVLTF. The CDR3 nucleotides are TGTGCCAGCAGCTTAGGGTCTAGCGGGAGTTCTGGGGCCAACGTCCTGACTTTC.

This clone was seen just once. This chain joins TRBV6-1 and TRBJ2-1, with 7 nucleotides matching TRBD2. The CDR3 extends over 16 amino acids. The V gene's germline CDR1 is MNHNS and CDR2 SASEGT. The trim removed 3 bases at V and 6 bases at J, leaving 11 bases unmatched. The CDR3 DNA reads TGTGCCAGCAGTGAGCGGGCGGGAGCAGGTATCAATGAGCAGTTCTTC. Translation gives CASSERAGAGINEQFF.

This rearrangement joins TRBV19 to TRBJ1-1; D possibly corresponds to TRBD1 (6 bases). Germline lookup yields CDR1 LNHDA and CDR2 SQIVND (reference sequence). V was trimmed by 9 bases and J by 2 bases, leaving 22 bases between them. This CDR3 has 16 residues. CDR3: CASFGSLDSSNTEAFF. The CDR3 DNA sequence: TGTGCCAGCTTCGGTTCCCTGGACAGCTCAAACACTGAAGCTTTCTTT.

In DNA, the CDR3 is TGTGCCAGTAGTATAGATTTTACGGGGGACCGGGTGACCCAGTACTTC. Amino acids: CASSIDFTGDRVTQYF. The chain recombines TRBV19 with TRBJ2-5, with D tentatively TRBD2 (6 bases). The CDR3 has 16 amino acids. With 0 bases removed from V and 7 bases from J, the gap between germline ends came to 18 bases. The germline V gene encodes CDR1 LNHDA and CDR2 SQIVND (reference sequence). Full variable domain (missing parts from reference TRBV19 and TRBJ2-5): DGGITQSPKYLFRKEGQNVTLSCEQNLNHDAMYWYRQDPGQGLRLIYYSQIVNDFQKGDIAEGYSVSREKKESFPLTVTSAQKNPTAFYLCASSIDFTGDRVTQYFGPGTRLLVL.

The chain links TRBV5-1 to TRBJ2-7; unclear D gene. Trimming shortened V by 4 bases and J by 0 bases, and 14 bases separated the two germline ends. The CDR3 extends over 15 amino acids. Germline V lookup: CDR1 SGHRS, CDR2 YFSETQ. Here the CDR3 DNA reads TGCGCCAGCAGCGCCGACATGCCGAGCTCCTACGAGCAGTACTTC. Amino acids: CASSADMPSSYEQYF.

The gene calls are TRBV4-1 and TRBJ1-1; TRBD1 agrees at 7 bases. The CDR3 has 16 residues. The germline gives CDR1 MGHRA, CDR2 YSYEKL. V lost 4 bases and J lost 0; bases outside the gene matches: 8. CDR3 sequence reads: CASSRGQATMNTEAFF. CDR3 coding DNA: TGCGCCAGCAGCCGCGGACAGGCCACTATGAACACTGAAGCTTTCTTT.

This chain joins TRBV7-2 and TRBJ2-1; D is unclear. CDR1 and CDR2 (germline): SGHTA, FQGNSA. The CDR3 is 14 residues long. Trimming removed 3 bases at V and 1 base at J, with 7 bases between. CDR3 sequence (DNA): TGTGCCAGCAGCTTTACGGTGTCCTACAATGAGCAGTTCTTC. Its protein product is CASSFTVSYNEQFF.

The V call is TRBV29-1, the J call TRBJ1-3, with D perhaps matching TRBD1 (5 bases). This CDR3 is 14 amino acids long. In germline, CDR1 is SQVTM, CDR2 ANQGSEA. V was cut by 5 bases and J by 4 bases, with 15 bases left in between. The CDR3 spells CSVPRWQGGNTIYF. The CDR3 coding sequence is TGCAGCGTTCCCCGATGGCAGGGAGGAAACACCATATATTTT.

V usage is TRBV11-2 and J usage is TRBJ2-7; a weak D match, TRBD1 (5 bases). Trimming removed 6 bases at V and 3 bases at J, with 15 bases between. There are 14 residues in the CDR3. Per germline, CDR1 SGHAT and CDR2 FQNNGV. The CDR3 nucleotides are TGTGCCAGCAGAACGATAGGTCAGGGCTACGAGCAGTACTTC. It specifies CASRTIGQGYEQYF.

This clone came up a few times. This chain connects TRBV30 to TRBJ1-1, with D perhaps TRBD1 (5 bases). The V end was cut by 3 bases, the J end by 4 bases, with 18 bases between. The CDR3 consists of 15 residues. Germline assignment: CDR1 GTSNPN and CDR2 SVGIG (reference sequence). The CDR3 bases are TGTGCCTGGAGGGGGACCTCCGCGGGGGTCACTGAAGCTTTCTTT. This codes for CAWRGTSAGVTEAFF.

The chain recombines TRBV6-5 with TRBJ1-1; possibly TRBD1 for D (6 bases). Germline V gene data show CDR1 as MNHEY and CDR2 as SVGAGI. The CDR3 is made up of 14 amino acids. The ends were cut back, 0 bases at V and 10 bases at J, with 15 bases in the middle. CDR3 residues: CASSYSEGQNRAFF. The CDR3 region has the DNA TGTGCCAGCAGTTACTCCGAAGGACAGAATCGAGCTTTCTTT.

V gene TRBV9 combines with J gene TRBJ2-5; 7 nucleotides match TRBD2. CDR1 SGDLS and CDR2 YYNGEE come from the germline V gene. The CDR3 spans 14 residues. The junction had 6 bases not matched to a gene; V was cut back by 2 bases and J by 5 bases. Written as DNA, the CDR3 is TGTGCCAGCAGCGTCGGACTAGTCGGTGAGACCCAGTACTTC. This encodes CASSVGLVGETQYF.

The rearrangement uses TRBV21-1 and TRBJ2-5; TRBD1, the table's D call, was not compared with the DNA. TRBV21-1 is given as a pseudogene. The CDR3 is 15 residues long. DNA of the CDR3: TGTGCCAGCAGCAAGTCGAGACAGGGTGGCGAGACCCAGTACTTC. As protein: CASSKSRQGGETQYF.

There are a few counts of this clone. The gene calls are TRBV6-1 and TRBJ1-2; the D is unclear. With 5 bases removed from V and 8 bases from J, the gap between germline ends came to 12 bases. The CDR3 covers 12 residues. Germline CDR1 MNHNS, CDR2 SASEGT. The CDR3 sequence is CASSLQREGYTF. The CDR3 nucleotides are TGTGCCAGCAGTCTACAGAGAGAGGGCTACACCTTC.